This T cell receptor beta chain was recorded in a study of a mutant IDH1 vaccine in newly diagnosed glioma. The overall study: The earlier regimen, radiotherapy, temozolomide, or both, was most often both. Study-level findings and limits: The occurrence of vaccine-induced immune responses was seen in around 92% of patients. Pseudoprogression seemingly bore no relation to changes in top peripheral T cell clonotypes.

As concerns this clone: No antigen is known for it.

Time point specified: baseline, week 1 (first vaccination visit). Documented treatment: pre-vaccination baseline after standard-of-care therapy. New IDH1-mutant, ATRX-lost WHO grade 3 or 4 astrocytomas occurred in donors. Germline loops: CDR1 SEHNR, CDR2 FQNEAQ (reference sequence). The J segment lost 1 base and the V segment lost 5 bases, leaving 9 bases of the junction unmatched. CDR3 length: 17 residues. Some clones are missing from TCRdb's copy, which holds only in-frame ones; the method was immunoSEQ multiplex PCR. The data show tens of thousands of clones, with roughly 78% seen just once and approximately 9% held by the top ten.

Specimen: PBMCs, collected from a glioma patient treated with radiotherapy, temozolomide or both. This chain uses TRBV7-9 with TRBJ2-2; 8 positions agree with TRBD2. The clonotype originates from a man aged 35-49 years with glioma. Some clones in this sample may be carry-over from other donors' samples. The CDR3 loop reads CASSHPGGLGNTGELFF. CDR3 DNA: TGTGCCAGCAGCCACCCGGGGGGGCTTGGGAACACCGGGGAGCTGTTTTTT. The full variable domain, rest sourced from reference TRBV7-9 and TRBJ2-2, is DTGVSQNPRHKITKRGQNVTFRCDPISEHNRLYWYRQTLGQGPEFLTYFQNEAQLEKSRLLSDRFSAERPKGSFSTLEIQRTEQGDSAMYLCASSHPGGLGNTGELFFGEGSRLTVL.